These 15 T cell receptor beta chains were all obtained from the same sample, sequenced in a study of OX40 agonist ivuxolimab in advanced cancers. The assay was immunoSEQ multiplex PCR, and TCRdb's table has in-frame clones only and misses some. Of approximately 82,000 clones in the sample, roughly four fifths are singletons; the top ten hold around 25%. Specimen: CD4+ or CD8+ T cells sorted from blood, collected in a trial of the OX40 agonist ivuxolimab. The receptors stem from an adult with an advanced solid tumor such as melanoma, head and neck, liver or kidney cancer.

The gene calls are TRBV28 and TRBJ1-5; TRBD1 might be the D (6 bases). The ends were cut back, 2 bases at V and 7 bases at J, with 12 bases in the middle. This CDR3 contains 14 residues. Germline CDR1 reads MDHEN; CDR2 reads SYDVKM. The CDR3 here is CASSLMSGVQPQHF. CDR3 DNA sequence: TGTGCCAGCAGTTTAATGTCAGGGGTACAGCCCCAGCATTTT.

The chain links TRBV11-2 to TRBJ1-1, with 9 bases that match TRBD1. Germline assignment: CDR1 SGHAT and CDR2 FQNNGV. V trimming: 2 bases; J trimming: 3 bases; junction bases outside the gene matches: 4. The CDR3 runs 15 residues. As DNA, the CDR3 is TGTGCCAGCAGCTTATTCGGACAGGGGCACACTGAAGCTTTCTTT. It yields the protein CASSLFGQGHTEAFF.

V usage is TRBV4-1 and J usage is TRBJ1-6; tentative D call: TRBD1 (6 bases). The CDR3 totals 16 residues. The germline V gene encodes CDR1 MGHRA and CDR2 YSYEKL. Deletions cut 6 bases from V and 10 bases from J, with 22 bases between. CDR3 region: CASRQFLQGGRSPLHF. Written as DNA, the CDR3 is TGCGCCAGCAGGCAATTCCTACAGGGAGGGCGGTCACCCCTCCACTTT.

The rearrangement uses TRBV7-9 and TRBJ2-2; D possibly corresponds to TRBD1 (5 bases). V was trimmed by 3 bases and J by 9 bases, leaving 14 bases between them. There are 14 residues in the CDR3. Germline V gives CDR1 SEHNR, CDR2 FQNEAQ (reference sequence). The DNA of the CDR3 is TGTGCCAGCAGCTTCACTACAGGTCACCGGGAGCTGTTTTTT. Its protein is CASSFTTGHRELFF.

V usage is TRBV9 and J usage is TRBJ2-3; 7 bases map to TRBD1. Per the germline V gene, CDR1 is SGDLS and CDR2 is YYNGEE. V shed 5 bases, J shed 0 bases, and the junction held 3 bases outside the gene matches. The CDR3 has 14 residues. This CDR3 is CASRTGVSTDTQYF. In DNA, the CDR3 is TGTGCCAGCAGAACAGGGGTGAGCACAGATACGCAGTATTTT.

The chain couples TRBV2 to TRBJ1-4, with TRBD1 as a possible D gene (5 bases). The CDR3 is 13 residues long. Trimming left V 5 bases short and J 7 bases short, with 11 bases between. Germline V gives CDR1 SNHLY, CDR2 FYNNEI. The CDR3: CASSWEGSEKLFF. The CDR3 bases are TGTGCCAGCAGTTGGGAGGGGAGTGAAAAACTGTTTTTT.

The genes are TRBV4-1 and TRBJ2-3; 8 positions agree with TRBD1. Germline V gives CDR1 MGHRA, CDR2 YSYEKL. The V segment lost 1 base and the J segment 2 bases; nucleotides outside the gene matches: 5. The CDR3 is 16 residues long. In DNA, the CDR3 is TGCGCCAGCAGCCAAGGTGGACAGGGTTACACAGATACGCAGTATTTT. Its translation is CASSQGGQGYTDTQYF.

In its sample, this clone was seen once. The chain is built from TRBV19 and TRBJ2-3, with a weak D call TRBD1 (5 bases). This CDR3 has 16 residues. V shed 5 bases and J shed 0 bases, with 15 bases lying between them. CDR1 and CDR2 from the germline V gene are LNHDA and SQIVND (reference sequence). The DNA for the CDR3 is TGTGCCAGTAGTCACTTAAGTACAGGTAGCACAGATACGCAGTATTTT. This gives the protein CASSHLSTGSTDTQYF.

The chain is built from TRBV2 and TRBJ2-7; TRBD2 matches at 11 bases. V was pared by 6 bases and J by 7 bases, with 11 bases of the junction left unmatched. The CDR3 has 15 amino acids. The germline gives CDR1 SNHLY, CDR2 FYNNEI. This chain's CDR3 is CASRPFSGGAGEQYF. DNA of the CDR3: TGTGCCAGCAGGCCTTTTAGCGGGGGGGCGGGAGAGCAGTACTTC.

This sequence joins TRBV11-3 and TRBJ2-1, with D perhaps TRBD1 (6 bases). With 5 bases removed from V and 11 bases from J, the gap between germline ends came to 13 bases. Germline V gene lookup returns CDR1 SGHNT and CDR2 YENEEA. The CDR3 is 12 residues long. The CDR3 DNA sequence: TGTGCCAGCAGCCGGACAGAAAATAAGCAGTTCTTC. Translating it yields CASSRTENKQFF.

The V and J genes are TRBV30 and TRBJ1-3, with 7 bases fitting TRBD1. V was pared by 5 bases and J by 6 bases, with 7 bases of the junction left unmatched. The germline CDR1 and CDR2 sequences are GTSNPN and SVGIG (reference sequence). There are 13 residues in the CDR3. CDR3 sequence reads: CAWGGGGANTIYF. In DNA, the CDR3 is TGTGCCTGGGGAGGGGGCGGCGCAAACACCATATATTTT. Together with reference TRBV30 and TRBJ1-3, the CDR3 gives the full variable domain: SQTIHQWPATLVQPVGSPLSLECTVEGTSNPNLYWYRQAAGRGLQLLFYSVGIGQISSEVPQNLSASRPQDRQFILSSKKLLLSDSGFYLCAWGGGGANTIYFGEGSWLTVV.

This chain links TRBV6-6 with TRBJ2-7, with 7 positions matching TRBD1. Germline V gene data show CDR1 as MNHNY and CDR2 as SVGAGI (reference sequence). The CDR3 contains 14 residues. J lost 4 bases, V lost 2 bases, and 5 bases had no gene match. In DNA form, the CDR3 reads TGTGCCAGCAGTTACACCGACAGGGAGTACGAGCAGTACTTC. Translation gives CASSYTDREYEQYF.

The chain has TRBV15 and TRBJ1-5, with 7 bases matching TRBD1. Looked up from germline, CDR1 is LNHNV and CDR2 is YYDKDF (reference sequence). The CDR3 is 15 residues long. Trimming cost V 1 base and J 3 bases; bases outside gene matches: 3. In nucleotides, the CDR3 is TGTGCCACCAGCAGAGTGGGGACAGTCAATCAGCCCCAGCATTTT. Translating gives CATSRVGTVNQPQHF.

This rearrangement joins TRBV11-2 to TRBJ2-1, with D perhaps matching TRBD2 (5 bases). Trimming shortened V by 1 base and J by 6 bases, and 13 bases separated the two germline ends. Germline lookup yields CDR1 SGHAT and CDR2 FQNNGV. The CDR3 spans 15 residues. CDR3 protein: CASSLVGVKGNEQFF. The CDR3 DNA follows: TGTGCCAGCAGCTTAGTCGGGGTTAAGGGCAATGAGCAGTTCTTC. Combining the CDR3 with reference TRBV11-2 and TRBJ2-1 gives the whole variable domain EAGVAQSPRYKIIEKRQSVAFWCNPISGHATLYWYQQILGQGPKLLIQFQNNGVVDDSQLPKDRFSAERLKGVDSTLKIQPAKLEDSAVYLCASSLVGVKGNEQFFGPGTRLTVL.

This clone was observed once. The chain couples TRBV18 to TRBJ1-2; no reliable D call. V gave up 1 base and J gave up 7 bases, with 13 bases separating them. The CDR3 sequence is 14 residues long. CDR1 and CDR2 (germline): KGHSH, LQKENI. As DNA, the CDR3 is TGTGCCAGCTCACCACAACCAGGCCTGGGTGGCTACACCTTC. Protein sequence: CASSPQPGLGGYTF. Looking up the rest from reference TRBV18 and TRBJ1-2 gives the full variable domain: NAGVMQNPRHLVRRRGQEARLRCSPMKGHSHVYWYRQLPEEGLKFMVYLQKENIIDESGMPKERFSAEFPKEGPSILRIQQVVRGDSAAYFCASSPQPGLGGYTFGSGTRLTVV.